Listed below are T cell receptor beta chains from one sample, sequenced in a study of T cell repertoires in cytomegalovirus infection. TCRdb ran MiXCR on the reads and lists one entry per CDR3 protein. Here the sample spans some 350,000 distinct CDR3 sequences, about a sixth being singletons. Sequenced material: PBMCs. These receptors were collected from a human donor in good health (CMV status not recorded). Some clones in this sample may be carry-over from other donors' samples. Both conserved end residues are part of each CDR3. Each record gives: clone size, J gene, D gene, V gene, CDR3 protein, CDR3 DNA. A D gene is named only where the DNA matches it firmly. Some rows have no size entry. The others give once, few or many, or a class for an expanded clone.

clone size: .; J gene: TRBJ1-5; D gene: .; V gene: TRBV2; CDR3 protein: CASSESGYAHSNQPQHF; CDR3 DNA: TGTGCCAGCAGTGAATCAGGGTATGCCCATAGCAATCAGCCCCAGCATTTT
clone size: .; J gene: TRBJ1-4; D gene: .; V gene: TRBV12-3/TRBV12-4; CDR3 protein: CASRSGQLGKLFF; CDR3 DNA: TGTGCCAGCAGGTCCGGACAGTTAGGGAAACTGTTTTTT
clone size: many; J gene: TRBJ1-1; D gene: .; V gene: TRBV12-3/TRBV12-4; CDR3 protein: CASRHKQNTEAFF; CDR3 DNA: TGTGCCAGCAGACATAAGCAGAACACTGAAGCTTTCTTT
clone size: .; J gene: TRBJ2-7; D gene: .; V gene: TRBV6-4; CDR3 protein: CASSDREQYF; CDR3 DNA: TGTGCCAGCAGTGACCGGGAGCAGTACTTC
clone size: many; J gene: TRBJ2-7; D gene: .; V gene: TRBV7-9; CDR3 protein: CASSLPDSSYEQYF; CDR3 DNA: TGTGCCAGCAGCTTACCAGACTCCTCCTACGAGCAGTACTTC
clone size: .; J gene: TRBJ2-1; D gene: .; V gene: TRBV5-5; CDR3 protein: CASSLDLSSYNEQFF; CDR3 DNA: TGTGCCAGCAGCCTGGACCTTAGCTCCTACAATGAGCAGTTCTTC
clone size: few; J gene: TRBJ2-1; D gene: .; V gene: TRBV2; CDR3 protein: CASSEVRDLVLNEQFF; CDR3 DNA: TGTGCCAGCAGTGAAGTTAGGGACCTAGTTTTAAATGAGCAGTTCTTC
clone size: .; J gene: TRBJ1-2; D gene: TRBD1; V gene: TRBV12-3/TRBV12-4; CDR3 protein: CASSEGQGADGYTF; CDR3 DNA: TGTGCCAGCAGTGAGGGACAGGGGGCTGACGGCTACACCTTC
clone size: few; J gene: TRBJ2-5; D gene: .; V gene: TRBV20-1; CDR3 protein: CSARRDNQETQYF; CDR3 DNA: TGCAGTGCTAGAAGGGACAACCAAGAGACCCAGTACTTC
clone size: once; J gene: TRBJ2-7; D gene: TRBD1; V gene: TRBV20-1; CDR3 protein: CSAERRDRGTYEQYF; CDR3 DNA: TGCAGTGCCGAACGCCGGGACAGGGGAACCTACGAGCAGTACTTC
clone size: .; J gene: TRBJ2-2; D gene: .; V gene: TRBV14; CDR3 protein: CASSRQPLRTGELFF; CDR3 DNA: TGTGCCAGCAGCCGACAGCCCCTGCGCACCGGGGAGCTGTTTTTT
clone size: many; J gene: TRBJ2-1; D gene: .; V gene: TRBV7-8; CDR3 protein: CASSLEGDTYNEQFF; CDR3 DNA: TGTGCCAGCAGCTTAGAGGGGGACACCTACAATGAGCAGTTCTTC
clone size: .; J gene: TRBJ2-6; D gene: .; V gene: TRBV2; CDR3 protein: CASSELTGANVLTF; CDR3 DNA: TGTGCCAGCAGTGAATTGACTGGGGCCAACGTCCTGACTTTC
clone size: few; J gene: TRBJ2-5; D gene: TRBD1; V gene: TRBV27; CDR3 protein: CASRLQGGETQYF; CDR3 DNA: TGTGCCAGCAGACTACAGGGGGGAGAGACCCAGTACTTC
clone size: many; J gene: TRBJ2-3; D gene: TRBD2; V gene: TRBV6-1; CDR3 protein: CASSESGGAADTQYF; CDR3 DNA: TGTGCCAGCAGTGAGTCGGGGGGGGCAGCAGATACGCAGTATTTT
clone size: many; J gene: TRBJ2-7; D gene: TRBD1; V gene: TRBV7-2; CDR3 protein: CASSRGQGSHEQYF; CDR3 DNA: TGTGCCAGCAGCCGGGGACAGGGTTCGCACGAGCAGTACTTC